The 4 T cell receptor beta chains listed next were all sequenced from one sample in a study of T-cell memory formation after mild COVID-19. TCRdb independently ran MiXCR on the 5' RACE reads; one entry per CDR3 protein. Of around 200,000 distinct CDR3 sequences listed, over 9.5% are singletons. The sequenced sample was PBMCs or a T cell subset sorted from them (not recorded which). These receptors were collected from a man aged 18 to 30 who had mild COVID-19 (a few samples of this study predate the infection). Cell type and time point are not known.

This chain joins TRBV4-1 and TRBJ1-2; D remains unclear. The CDR3 totals 15 residues. Germline V CDR1 and CDR2: MGHRA, YSYEKL. V lost 0 bases, J lost 7 bases, and 15 bases lay in between. The CDR3 loop reads CASSQDPRYNRGYTF. For the CDR3, the DNA is TGCGCCAGCAGCCAAGATCCAAGGTATAATCGTGGCTACACCTTC.

The J gene is TRBJ1-4, the V gene TRBV7-9; 7 bases are shared with TRBD1. Germline CDR1 reads SEHNR; CDR2 reads FQNEAQ (reference sequence). The V gene end was trimmed by 5 bases and the J gene end by 7 bases; junction bases not matched to a gene: 10. The CDR3 totals 15 residues. CDR3 sequence (DNA): TGTGCCAGCAGCCAGGGGGGTAGGAGGGCTGAAAAACTGTTTTTT. This codes for CASSQGGRRAEKLFF.

The V and J genes are TRBV29-1 and TRBJ1-5; no clear D. CDR1 and CDR2 (germline): SQVTM, ANQGSEA. Between the trimmed V and J ends, which lost 3 bases and 0 bases, there was a span of 9 bases. This CDR3 has 14 amino acids. CDR3 in DNA: TGCAGCGTTGAGACCGGTAATAGCAATCAGCCCCAGCATTTT. It is translated as CSVETGNSNQPQHF. The complete variable domain, with remaining parts taken from reference TRBV29-1 and TRBJ1-5, reads SAVISQKPSRDICQRGTSLTIQCQVDSQVTMMFWYRQQPGQSLTLIATANQGSEATYESGFVIDKFPISRPNLTFSTLTVSNMSPEDSSIYLCSVETGNSNQPQHFGDGTRLSIL.

In this sample, this clonotype turned up a few times. The V gene is TRBV4-3, the J gene TRBJ2-3, with a possible D match to TRBD1 (5 bases). In germline, CDR1 is LGHNA, CDR2 YSLEER. CDR3 size: 15 residues. Trimming pared 0 bases from V and 4 bases from J, leaving 11 bases between. Here the CDR3 reads CASSQEWQGPDTQYF. The CDR3 DNA follows: TGCGCCAGCAGCCAAGAGTGGCAGGGCCCAGATACGCAGTATTTT.